Each of the 2 T cell receptor beta chains below was sequenced from the same sample in a study of identical twins. TCRdb itself ran the 5' RACE reads through MiXCR, one entry per CDR3 protein. Here the sample spans a few hundred thousand distinct CDR3 sequences, around 15% being singletons. Another study also made use of these data, one on yellow fever vaccine responses in identical twins.

Sequencing input: CD4+ T cells sorted from blood. These receptors originate from a woman under 30 in good health.

This clonotype was seen more than once but under ten times. The chain has TRBV6-1 and TRBJ2-5; 8 bases line up with TRBD1. The CDR3 is 16 residues long. Per germline, CDR1 MNHNS and CDR2 SASEGT. Losses at the gene ends were 5 bases for V and 3 bases for J; bases not matched to a gene: 11. CDR3 loop: CASSPRVQGAKETQYF. The CDR3, as DNA: TGTGCCAGCAGTCCAAGAGTCCAGGGGGCGAAAGAGACCCAGTACTTC.

V gene TRBV7-8 combines with J gene TRBJ2-6; D may be TRBD1 (5 bases). The length of the CDR3 is 17 residues. Trimming pared 4 bases from V and 1 base from J, leaving 14 bases between. Germline CDR1 reads SGHVS; CDR2 reads FQNEAQ. The CDR3 sequence: CASSYLAGSSGANVLTF. In nucleotides, the CDR3 is TGTGCCAGCAGCTACCTGGCAGGGTCGTCTGGGGCCAACGTCCTGACTTTC.